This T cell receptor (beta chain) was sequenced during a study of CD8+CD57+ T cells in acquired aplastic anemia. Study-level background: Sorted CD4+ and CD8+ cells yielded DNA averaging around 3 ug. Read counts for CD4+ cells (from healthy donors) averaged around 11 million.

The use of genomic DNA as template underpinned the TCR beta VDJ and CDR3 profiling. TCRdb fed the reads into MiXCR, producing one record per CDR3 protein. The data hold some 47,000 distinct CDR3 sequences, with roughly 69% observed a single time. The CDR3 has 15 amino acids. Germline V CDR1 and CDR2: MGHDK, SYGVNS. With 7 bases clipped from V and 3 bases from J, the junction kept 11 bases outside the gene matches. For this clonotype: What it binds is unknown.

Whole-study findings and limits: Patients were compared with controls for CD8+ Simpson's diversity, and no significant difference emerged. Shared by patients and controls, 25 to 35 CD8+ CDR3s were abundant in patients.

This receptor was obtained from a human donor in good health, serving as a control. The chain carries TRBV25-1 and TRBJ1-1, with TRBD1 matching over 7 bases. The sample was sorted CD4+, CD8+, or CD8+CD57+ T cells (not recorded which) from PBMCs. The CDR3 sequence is CASTNTGEGDTEAFF. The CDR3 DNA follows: TGTGCCAGCACCAATACAGGGGAGGGGGACACTGAAGCTTTCTTT.